The 10 T cell receptor beta chains below were found in one sample sequenced in a study of vaccination effects on CD4 cells after COVID-19. Sequenced by immunoSEQ multiplex PCR; TCRdb stores in-frame clones only, minus some. This sample carries over 50,000 clones, roughly 81% of them seen once, and the ten largest clones take under 3%. Antigen specificity for these receptors is unknown. Peptide-pool stimulation followed by sequencing identified expanded antigen-specific CD4+ clonotypes in the ViraFEST assay. Researchers isolated CD4+ T cells once less than twelve days of culture had elapsed. The sequencing used CD4+ T cells from PBMCs cultured with HCoV-229E spike peptides, collected before COVID-19 vaccination. The receptors here all came from a human donor who received a COVID-19 vaccine.

CDR3 sequence: CASSLEVWGRLQETQYF. CDR3 bases: TGTGCCAGCAGCTTAGAAGTATGGGGGAGGCTCCAAGAGACCCAGTACTTC. This chain connects TRBV7-9 to TRBJ2-5; D might be TRBD2 (6 bases). V lost 1 base and J 1 base, leaving 16 bases between the germline ends. Germline lookup yields CDR1 SEHNR and CDR2 FQNEAQ (reference sequence). There are 17 residues in the CDR3. Full variable domain (outside the CDR3, taken from reference TRBV7-9 and TRBJ2-5): DTGVSQNPRHKITKRGQNVTFRCDPISEHNRLYWYRQTLGQGPEFLTYFQNEAQLEKSRLLSDRFSAERPKGSFSTLEIQRTEQGDSAMYLCASSLEVWGRLQETQYFGPGTRLLVL.

V usage is TRBV28 and J usage is TRBJ1-1; no firm D call. This CDR3 has 12 amino acids. V was trimmed by 7 bases and J by 6 bases, leaving 12 bases between them. Germline CDR1 reads MDHEN; CDR2 reads SYDVKM. DNA for the CDR3: TGTGCCAGCATCGTTCCAAACCCTGAAGCTTTCTTT. Its translation: CASIVPNPEAFF.

This clone was seen a single time. The chain joins TRBV7-2 to TRBJ2-1; 13 nucleotides line up with TRBD2. This CDR3 spans 14 amino acids. The ends lost 4 bases at V and 13 bases at J; junction bases unmatched: 7. The V gene's germline CDR1 is SGHTA and CDR2 FQGNSA. The DNA of the CDR3 is TGTGCCAGCAGCTCAATGACTAGCGGGGGGTCCCAGTTCTTC. Residues: CASSSMTSGGSQFF. The full variable domain, rest sourced from reference TRBV7-2 and TRBJ2-1, is GAGVSQSPSNKVTEKGKDVELRCDPISGHTALYWYRQSLGQGLEFLIYFQGNSAPDKSGLPSDRFSAERTGGSVSTLTIQRTQQEDSAVYLCASSSMTSGGSQFFGPGTRLTVL.

The gene calls are TRBV4-2 and TRBJ2-3; perhaps D is TRBD1 or TRBD2 (6 bases each). CDR3 size: 15 residues. CDR1 is LGHNA and CDR2 is YNFKEQ in the germline V gene. V shed 4 bases and J shed 2 bases, with 13 bases lying between them. The chain's CDR3 is CASSPEGGFTDTQYF. CDR3 in DNA: TGTGCCAGCAGCCCCGAGGGGGGTTTCACAGATACGCAGTATTTT.

This clone came up a few times. The chain uses TRBV6-4 and TRBJ2-7, with D possibly TRBD2 on 7 matching bases. Germline CDR1 is MRHNA and CDR2 is SNTAGT. The CDR3 covers 16 residues. The V end was cut by 4 bases, the J end by 4 bases, with 20 bases between. The CDR3 region has the DNA TGTGCCAGCAGTGCCCTTCGGAGGGGGGGGGCTTACGAGCAGTACGTC. Protein sequence: CASSALRRGGAYEQYV.

CDR3: CASINRGAGELFF. The CDR3 DNA is TGTGCCAGCATAAACAGGGGCGCCGGGGAGCTGTTTTTT. The chain combines TRBV6-6 with TRBJ2-2; 7 bases align to TRBD1. The V segment lost 7 bases and the J segment 6 bases; nucleotides outside the gene matches: 5. The CDR3 is made up of 13 amino acids. The germline gives CDR1 MNHNY, CDR2 SVGAGI (reference sequence).

The rearrangement links TRBV2 to TRBJ1-2; D gene ambiguous. Germline lookup yields CDR1 SNHLY and CDR2 FYNNEI. The CDR3 loop spans 14 amino acids. V lost 3 bases and J lost 1, with 9 bases in between. CDR3 in amino acids: CASSEGRHNYGYTF. In DNA, the CDR3 is TGTGCCAGCAGTGAGGGCAGACATAACTATGGCTACACCTTC.

V is TRBV12-3 or TRBV12-4 and J is TRBJ2-1; D is undetermined. Trimming cost V 6 bases and J 7 bases, with 10 bases left between them. The CDR3 is 12 amino acids. CDR3 DNA sequence: TGTGCCAGCAGCCCTCTATCGAATGAGCAGTTCTTC. It specifies CASSPLSNEQFF.

This clone appeared once. Mismatch with germline at one junction end may stem from a read error. The chain links TRBV18 to TRBJ1-5, with 11 nucleotides matching TRBD1. CDR1 and CDR2 (germline): KGHSH, LQKENI. The CDR3 sequence is 14 residues long. CDR3 nucleotides: TGTGCCAGCTCATCACCCGGGACAGGGGGAACCCAGCATTTT. Its protein product is CASSSPGTGGTQHF. Looking up the rest from reference TRBV18 and TRBJ1-5 gives the full variable domain: NAGVMQNPRHLVRRRGQEARLRCSPMKGHSHVYWYRQLPEEGLKFMVYLQKENIIDESGMPKERFSAEFPKEGPSILRIQQVVRGDSAAYFCASSSPGTGGTQHFGDGTRLSIL.

The V gene is TRBV18, the J gene TRBJ1-4; 9 nucleotides agree with TRBD1. V lost 3 bases, J lost 6 bases, and 5 bases stayed unmatched. The CDR3 runs 15 residues. Germline CDR1 is KGHSH and CDR2 is LQKENI. In DNA, the CDR3 is TGTGCCAGCTCACCTTCACAGGGGGCGCATGAAAAACTGTTTTTT. This codes for CASSPSQGAHEKLFF.